The 14 T cell receptor beta chains in this list originate from one sample, sequenced in a study of blood T cell repertoires in COVID-19. Here immunoSEQ multiplex PCR was the method, and the copy in TCRdb shows in-frame clones only, minus some. Of under 250,000 clones listed, 88% are singletons. Source material: peripheral blood. All receptors derive from a young woman with COVID-19, enrolled during active disease.

The V and J genes are TRBV24-1 and TRBJ2-3, with 9 bases lining up with TRBD1. Unmatched junction bases numbered 6, after V lost 7 bases and J lost 2 bases. Germline values: CDR1 KGHDR, CDR2 SFDVKD. The CDR3 has 15 residues. CDR3 region: CATSPGQGPTDTQYF. The CDR3 DNA sequence: TGTGCCACCAGCCCGGGACAGGGACCCACAGATACGCAGTATTTT.

This sequence joins TRBV5-1 and TRBJ2-1; 11 bases are a match to TRBD2. There are 15 residues in the CDR3. CDR1 is SGHRS, CDR2 YFSETQ, per germline. V dropped 1 base and J dropped 8; count of bases not matched to a gene: 5. DNA of the CDR3: TGCGCCAGCAGCTTGACTAGCGGGAGAGGGGATGAGCAGTTCTTC. Protein sequence: CASSLTSGRGDEQFF.

V usage is TRBV3-1 (or the pseudogene TRBV3-2) and J usage is TRBJ2-7, with 10 bases aligning to TRBD2. This CDR3 has 23 residues. V lost 1 base to trimming and J lost 0 bases; unmatched junction nucleotides: 24. From germline, CDR1 is LGHDT and CDR2 YNNKEL (reference sequence). The CDR3 region has the DNA TGTGCCAGCAGCCAAGGGACCTCGAAACAAACTAGCGGGACTAGAAAAGACTCCTACGAGCAGTACGTC. This translates into CASSQGTSKQTSGTRKDSYEQYV.

This clone was seen more than once but under ten times. This chain uses TRBV20-1 with TRBJ2-3; D uncertain. Trimming removed 3 bases from V and 11 bases from J, with 9 bases in between. The CDR3 loop spans 10 amino acids. Looked up from germline, CDR1 is DFQATT and CDR2 is SNEGSKA (reference sequence). The CDR3 DNA reads as TGCAGTGCTAGTTTAGTCCAGCAGTATTTT. Protein: CSASLVQQYF.

Concerning this clone itself: The same CDR3 can be traced to other DNA sequences in this sample. J is TRBJ2-7 and V is TRBV27; no clear D. The V end was cut by 4 bases, the J end by 2 bases, with 3 bases between. Germline V gene sequence: CDR1 MNHEY, CDR2 SMNVEV (reference sequence). The CDR3 spans 11 residues. The CDR3 protein is CASSSAYEQYF. DNA for the CDR3: TGTGCCAGCAGTTCGGCCTACGAGCAGTACTTC.

The rearrangement uses TRBV19 and TRBJ2-1; the match to TRBD1 covers 8 bases. The V gene end was trimmed by 7 bases and the J gene end by 6 bases; junction bases not matched to a gene: 8. Germline V gene sequence: CDR1 LNHDA, CDR2 SQIVND (reference sequence). This CDR3 region has 14 residues. CDR3 amino acids: CASKAQGAGNEQFF. The DNA of the CDR3 is TGTGCCAGTAAGGCGCAGGGGGCGGGCAATGAGCAGTTCTTC.

CDR3 region: CASSYRTSNQPQHF. The CDR3 DNA is TGTGCCAGCAGTTACCGAACAAGCAATCAGCCCCAGCATTTT. The V and J genes are TRBV6-2 or TRBV6-3 and TRBJ1-5; D is uncertain. The V gene lost 2 bases and the J gene lost 1 base, with 6 bases spanning the gap. The germline V gene encodes CDR1 MNHEY and CDR2 SVGEGT. The CDR3 spans 14 residues.

The V gene is TRBV6-5, the J gene TRBJ1-5, with TRBD1 matching over 7 bases. CDR3 length: 15 amino acids. Trimming cost V 6 bases and J 5 bases; bases outside gene matches: 10. Per germline, CDR1 MNHEY and CDR2 SVGAGI. DNA for the CDR3: TGTGCCAGCAGCGAGGGGACAGCTATATATCAGCCCCAGCATTTT. Amino acids: CASSEGTAIYQPQHF.

The genes are TRBV24-1 and TRBJ2-5, with 7 bases matching TRBD1. The junction had 8 bases not matched to a gene; V was cut back by 3 bases and J by 5 bases. The CDR3 is 15 residues long. The V gene's germline CDR1 is KGHDR and CDR2 SFDVKD. CDR3 sequence: CATSDRTGPGETQYF. DNA of the CDR3: TGTGCCACCAGTGATCGGACAGGCCCGGGGGAGACCCAGTACTTC.

J is TRBJ1-6 and V is TRBV28, with a weak D call TRBD1 (5 bases). Between the trimmed V and J ends, which lost 11 bases and 5 bases, there was a span of 19 bases. Germline V gives CDR1 MDHEN, CDR2 SYDVKM. The CDR3 is 15 amino acids. The CDR3 region is CAVTDLGHNNSPLHF. For the CDR3, the DNA is TGTGCCGTTACTGATCTCGGACACAATAATTCACCCCTCCACTTT.

The chain joins TRBV24-1 to TRBJ2-3, with TRBD1 matching over 7 bases. CDR1 and CDR2 from the germline V gene are KGHDR and SFDVKD. This CDR3 comprises 12 residues. The J segment lost 4 bases and the V segment lost 7 bases, leaving 1 base of the junction unmatched. The CDR3 nucleotides read TGTGCCACCAGGGACAGGTCAGATACGCAGTATTTT. Amino acid sequence: CATRDRSDTQYF.

This clone was seen a single time. The chain links TRBV28 to TRBJ1-2, with TRBD1 identical over 11 bases. Trimming took 5 bases from V and 5 from J; bases not matched to a gene: 7. This CDR3 region has 15 residues. Per the germline V gene, CDR1 is MDHEN and CDR2 is SYDVKM. CDR3 DNA: TGTGCCAGCAGTGCCTGGGACAGGGGGGAATATGGCTACACCTTC. Protein product: CASSAWDRGEYGYTF.

Only one count was recorded for this clone. V gene TRBV5-6 combines with J gene TRBJ1-2; 7 bases fit TRBD1. Germline CDR1 reads SGHDT; CDR2 reads YYEEEE. The CDR3 runs to 15 residues. V shed 4 bases, J shed 4 bases, and the junction held 10 bases outside the gene matches. This CDR3 reads CASSPGQAFPYGYTF. CDR3 nucleotides: TGTGCCAGCAGCCCCGGACAGGCCTTTCCCTATGGCTACACCTTC.

The genes are TRBV30 and TRBJ2-5; no reliable D call. CDR1 GTSNPN and CDR2 SVGIG come from the germline V gene (reference sequence). The CDR3 runs 14 residues. The germline V and J ends were trimmed by 0 bases and 1 base, with 9 bases remaining between them. This CDR3 reads CAWSVRGGQETQYF. The CDR3 coding sequence is TGTGCCTGGAGTGTACGCGGCGGCCAAGAGACCCAGTACTTC.